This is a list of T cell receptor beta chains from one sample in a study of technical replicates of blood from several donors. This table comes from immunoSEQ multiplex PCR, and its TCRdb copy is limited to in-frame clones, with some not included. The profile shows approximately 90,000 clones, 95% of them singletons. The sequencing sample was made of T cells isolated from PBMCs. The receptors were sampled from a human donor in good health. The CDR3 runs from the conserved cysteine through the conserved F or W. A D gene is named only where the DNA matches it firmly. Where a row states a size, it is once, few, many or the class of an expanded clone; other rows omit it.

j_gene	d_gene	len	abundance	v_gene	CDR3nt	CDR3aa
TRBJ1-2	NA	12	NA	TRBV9	TGTGCCTCCTGGGGAGGGGGCTATGGCTACACCTTC	CASWGGGYGYTF
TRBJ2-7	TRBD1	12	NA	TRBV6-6	TGTGCCAGCAGTACAGGGGTAGGGGAGCAGTACTTC	CASSTGVGEQYF
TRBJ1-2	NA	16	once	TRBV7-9	TGTGCCAGCAGCCCCGGCAGGGATACTACCCATTACGGCTACACCTTC	CASSPGRDTTHYGYTF
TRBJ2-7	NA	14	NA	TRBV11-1	TGTGCCAGCAGCCCACGACAGGAGCGCTACGAGCAGTACTTC	CASSPRQERYEQYF
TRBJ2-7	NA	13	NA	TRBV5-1	TGCGCCAGCAGCCCAGTAAAAACGGGGGAGCAGTACTTC	CASSPVKTGEQYF
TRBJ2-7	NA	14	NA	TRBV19	TGTGCCAGTAGTATAAGTTCGCAGACCTACGAGCAGTACTTC	CASSISSQTYEQYF
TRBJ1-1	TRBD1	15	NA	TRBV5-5	TGTGCCAGCAGAATTGGAGGGGGCAAAGGCACTGAAGCTTTCTTT	CASRIGGGKGTEAFF
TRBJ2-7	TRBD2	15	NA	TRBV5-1	TGCGCCAGCAGCTTAGAAGCGGGAGGGCTGTACGAGCAGTACTTC	CASSLEAGGLYEQYF
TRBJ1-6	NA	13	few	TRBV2	TGTGCCAGCAGTGAACAGTCTCGTTCACCCCTCCACTTT	CASSEQSRSPLHF
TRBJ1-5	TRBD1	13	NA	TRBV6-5	TGTGCCAGCAGTAGACAGGGAAATCAGCCCCAGCATTTT	CASSRQGNQPQHF
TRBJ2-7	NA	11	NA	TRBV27	TGTGCCAGCAGTTCAAACTACGAGCAGTACTTC	CASSSNYEQYF
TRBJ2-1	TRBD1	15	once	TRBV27	TGTGCCAGCAGAATACAGGGGATTTCCTACAATGAGCAGTTCTTC	CASRIQGISYNEQFF
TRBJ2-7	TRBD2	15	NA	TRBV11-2	TGTGCCAGCAGCTTCGGGACTAGCGGGGCCTACGAGCAGTACTTC	CASSFGTSGAYEQYF
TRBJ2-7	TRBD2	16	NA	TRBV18	TGTGCCAGCTCACCCGGGGAGGGGCGGAACTGGAACGAGCAGTACTTC	CASSPGEGRNWNEQYF
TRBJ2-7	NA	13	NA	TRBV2	TGTGCCAGCAGGAAGGAGGGGGCGTACGAGCAGTACTTC	CASRKEGAYEQYF
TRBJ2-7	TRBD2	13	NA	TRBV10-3	TGTGCCATCTTAAGGACTAGCACCTCCGAGCAGTACTTC	CAILRTSTSEQYF
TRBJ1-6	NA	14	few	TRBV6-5	TGTGCCAGCAGTTTCGCGGGGGAAGATTCACCCCTCCACTTT	CASSFAGEDSPLHF
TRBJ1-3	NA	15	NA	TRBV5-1	TGCGCCAGCAGCTTTTGGGCAGCCTCTGGAAACACCATATATTTT	CASSFWAASGNTIYF
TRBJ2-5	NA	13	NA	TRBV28	TGTGCCAGCAGTCCGCGAAGTCAAGAGACCCAGTACTTC	CASSPRSQETQYF
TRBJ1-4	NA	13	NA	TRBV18	TGTGCCAGCTCACGCGGGGAGGATGAAAAACTGTTTTTT	CASSRGEDEKLFF
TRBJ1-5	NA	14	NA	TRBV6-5	TGTGCCAGCAGTTACTCGGCAGGGGATCAGCCCCAGCATTTT	CASSYSAGDQPQHF
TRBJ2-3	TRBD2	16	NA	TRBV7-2	TGTGCCAGCAGCCGGACCGGGACTAGCGTGTCAGATACGCAGTATTTT	CASSRTGTSVSDTQYF
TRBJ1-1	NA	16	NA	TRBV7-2	TGTGCCAGCAGCTTATTGACAGTCGATATGAACACTGAAGCTTTCTTT	CASSLLTVDMNTEAFF
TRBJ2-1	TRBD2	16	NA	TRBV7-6	TGTGCCAGACCTAATAGCGGGAGTCTCTCCTACAATGAGCAGTTCTTC	CARPNSGSLSYNEQFF
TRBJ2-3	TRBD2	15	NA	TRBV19	TGTGCCAGTAGTAGGTTAGCGGGGAACACAGATACGCAGTATTTT	CASSRLAGNTDTQYF
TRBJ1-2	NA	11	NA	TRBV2	TGTGCCAGCTTCCAGGGTTTGGGCTACACCTTC	CASFQGLGYTF
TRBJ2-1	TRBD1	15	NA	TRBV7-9	TGTGCCAGCAGCGTGGGACAGGGGCCGCTCTTGGAGCAGTTCTTC	CASSVGQGPLLEQFF
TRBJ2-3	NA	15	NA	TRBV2	TGTGCCAGCATCCAGGGACATCAGCGACCCGATACGCAGTATTTT	CASIQGHQRPDTQYF
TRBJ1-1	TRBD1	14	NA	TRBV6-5	TGTGCCAGCAGCCGGACAGGGGGGAACACTGAAGCTTTCTTT	CASSRTGGNTEAFF
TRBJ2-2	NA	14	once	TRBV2	TGTGCCAGCAGGCCCCGGAAAGGGGCCGGGGAGCTGTTTTTT	CASRPRKGAGELFF
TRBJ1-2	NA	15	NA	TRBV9	TGTGCCAGCAGCGCGAGGGACTCCCTGGTCGGTGGCTACACCTTC	CASSARDSLVGGYTF
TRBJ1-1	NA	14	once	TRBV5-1	TGCGCCAGCAGCTTGGAAGGGGTGAACACTGAAGCTTTCTTT	CASSLEGVNTEAFF
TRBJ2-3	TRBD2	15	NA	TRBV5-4	TGTGCCAGCAGCTCCGCACTAGCGGGCACAGATACGCAGTATTTT	CASSSALAGTDTQYF
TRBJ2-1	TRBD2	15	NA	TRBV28	TGTGCCAGCAGTTTCGGGACTAGCGGGTACAATGAGCAGTTCTTC	CASSFGTSGYNEQFF
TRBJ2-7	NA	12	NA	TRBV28	TGTGCCAGCAGTTCACTTGACTACGAGCAGTACTTC	CASSSLDYEQYF
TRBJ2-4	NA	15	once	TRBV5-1	TGCGCCAGCAGCTTTGGCACCCCGCGAGGAAACATTCAGTACTTC	CASSFGTPRGNIQYF
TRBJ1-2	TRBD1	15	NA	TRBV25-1	TGTGCCAGCAGTGAAGACAGGGGGCGTCCCTATGGCTACACCTTC	CASSEDRGRPYGYTF